This TCR beta chain is from a study of T cells in Graves' hyperthyroidism and ophthalmopathy. RNA transcripts gave rise to amplified TCR beta CDR3 regions. A set of HTBI primers served as the primers for a first-round RT-PCR of the TCR CDR3. MiXCR was run by TCRdb on the multiplex PCR reads, yielding one entry per CDR3 protein. This sample yields hundreds of thousands of distinct CDR3 sequences, of which around 15% are seen a single time; 25% to 30% belongs to the top ten. Germline V lookup: CDR1 PRHDT, CDR2 FYEKMQ (reference sequence). V shed 5 bases and J 5 bases; nucleotides not matched to a gene: 9. The CDR3 runs 17 residues.

The sequencing input was blood. The sequence was obtained from a woman younger than 35 with Graves' ophthalmopathy. V and J are TRBV13 and TRBJ2-2, with TRBD2 identical over 12 bases. This CDR3 is CASSQTRLAGVTGELFF. The CDR3 nucleotides are TGTGCCAGCAGCCAAACTCGACTAGCGGGAGTTACCGGGGAGCTGTTTTTT.